Sequencing of this T cell receptor beta chain was carried out in a study of cytomegalovirus exposure and HLA in healthy donors. Points from the study as a whole: The study labeled 150 to 200 TCR beta chains cytomegalovirus-associated.

V dropped 6 bases and J dropped 8; count of bases not matched to a gene: 7. This CDR3 comprises 14 residues. Per the germline V gene, CDR1 is LNHDA and CDR2 is SQIVND (reference sequence). PCR was performed using 60 Vbeta and 13 Jbeta primers. Repertoires were generated with immunoSEQ multiplex PCR, while TCRdb's copy carries only in-frame clones and drops some. This table has 180,000 or so clones, roughly 79% appearing once. Points on this clone: No antigen is known for it. This sample includes further DNA sequences coding for the same CDR3.

The genes are TRBV19 and TRBJ1-4; 9 bases line up with TRBD1. The material sequenced was PBMCs. The receptor comes from a man aged 35-49 years in good health and CMV-seropositive. The CDR3 nucleotides are TGTGCCAGTAGCCTACAGGGGGCGGGAGAAAAACTGTTTTTT. This encodes CASSLQGAGEKLFF.